The rows below give T cell receptor beta chains drawn from one sample of a study of blood T cells in healthy people across ages. TCRdb reprocessed the 5' RACE reads with MiXCR, giving one entry per CDR3 protein. Altogether around 670,000 distinct CDR3 sequences are present, less than 35% being singletons, with the ten largest covering around 14%. The sample consisted of blood. The receptors were gathered from a woman older than 75 in good health. CDR3s include the opening cysteine and the closing phenylalanine or tryptophan. A D gene is named only where the DNA matches it firmly. Size tells how often a clone was seen (once, few, many) or the class of an expanded clone, and some rows leave it out.

.	TRBJ2-5	14	TRBD2	TRBV5-1	CASSIMTSDETQYF	TGCGCCAGCAGCATAATGACTAGCGATGAGACCCAGTACTTC
many	TRBJ1-5	14	TRBD1	TRBV12-3/TRBV12-4	CASSRDRAEQPQHF	TGTGCCAGCAGCCGGGACAGGGCAGAACAGCCCCAGCATTTT
few	TRBJ1-5	15	.	TRBV6-1	CASSESGGWNQPQHF	TGTGCCAGCAGTGAATCTGGGGGGTGGAATCAGCCCCAGCATTTT
.	TRBJ2-6	13	.	TRBV21-1	CASTLRRANVRTF	TGTGCCAGCACCTTGAGGAGGGCCAACGTCCGGACTTTC
.	TRBJ1-6	15	.	TRBV30	CAWRVGRSYNSPLHF	TGTGCCTGGAGGGTTGGACGGTCCTATAATTCACCCCTCCACTTT
few	TRBJ2-1	17	TRBD1	TRBV2	CASSEAPGQQFYNEQFF	TGTGCCAGCAGTGAAGCGCCGGGACAGCAATTCTACAATGAGCAGTTCTTC
once	TRBJ1-2	15	.	TRBV7-9	CASSPTEHLNYGYTF	TGTGCCAGCAGCCCTACAGAACATCTAAACTATGGCTACACCTTC
.	TRBJ1-3	13	TRBD1	TRBV15	CATEDRKTNTIYF	TGTGCCACGGAGGACAGGAAGACCAACACCATATATTTT
.	TRBJ2-7	14	.	TRBV11-1	CASSLAQGFHEQYF	TGTGCCAGCAGCTTAGCTCAGGGGTTCCATGAGCAGTACTTC
many	TRBJ2-1	18	TRBD2	TRBV7-9	CASSLDRRSSGVHNEQFF	TGTGCCAGCAGCTTAGATAGGAGGAGTAGCGGGGTTCACAATGAGCAGTTCTTC
many	TRBJ1-2	16	.	TRBV28	CASSLFRGIEVYGYTF	TGTGCCAGCAGTTTATTTCGAGGAATTGAGGTCTATGGCTACACCTTC
many	TRBJ1-5	15	TRBD1	TRBV6-2/TRBV6-3	CASSSGQGAKKPQHF	TGTGCCAGCAGTTCGGGACAGGGGGCTAAGAAGCCCCAGCATTTT
few	TRBJ1-5	14	TRBD1	TRBV18	CASSPQGGRQPQHF	TGTGCCAGCTCACCACAAGGGGGCCGCCAGCCCCAGCATTTT
many	TRBJ2-3	15	.	TRBV2	CASSVVSITTDTQYF	TGTGCCAGCAGCGTAGTCAGTATCACTACAGATACGCAGTATTTT
few	TRBJ1-2	13	.	TRBV6-1	CASSALEGFGYTF	TGTGCCAGCAGTGCACTGGAGGGGTTTGGCTACACCTTC
many	TRBJ2-7	14	.	TRBV5-1	CASSVGDGTYEQYF	TGCGCCAGCAGCGTGGGGGACGGAACCTACGAGCAGTACTTC
.	TRBJ1-2	15	.	TRBV19	CASSMSLDPNYGYTF	TGTGCCAGTAGTATGTCCCTCGACCCTAACTATGGCTACACCTTC
.	TRBJ2-2	14	.	TRBV2	CASSARLGAGELFF	TGTGCCAGCAGTGCGAGACTAGGGGCCGGGGAGCTGTTTTTT
.	TRBJ1-3	16	.	TRBV7-6	CASSLVTGSFGNTIYF	TGTGCCAGCAGCTTAGTGACGGGTTCTTTTGGAAACACCATATATTTT
few	TRBJ1-1	15	.	TRBV9	CASSAYTGTVTEAFF	TGTGCCAGCAGCGCTTACACCGGGACCGTCACTGAAGCTTTCTTT
many	TRBJ2-1	13	.	TRBV24-1	CATSDWSGREQFF	TGTGCCACCAGTGATTGGTCAGGGCGCGAGCAGTTCTTC
.	TRBJ1-6	16	.	TRBV20-1	CSARDGGRGDNSPLHF	TGCAGTGCTAGAGATGGGGGGCGTGGAGATAATTCACCCCTCCACTTT
.	TRBJ2-2	14	.	TRBV12-3/TRBV12-4	CASSPRQDTGELFF	TGTGCCAGCAGTCCCCGACAGGACACCGGGGAGCTGTTTTTT
few	TRBJ1-1	14	TRBD1	TRBV18	CASSTGAGNTEAFF	TGTGCCAGCTCCACAGGGGCGGGGAACACTGAAGCTTTCTTT
.	TRBJ2-7	15	TRBD2	TRBV5-5	CASSGRLADIYEQYF	TGTGCCAGCAGCGGGAGACTAGCGGACATTTACGAGCAGTACTTC
.	TRBJ2-5	16	TRBD2	TRBV5-1	CASSLDRRLAGREQYF	TGCGCCAGCAGCTTAGATAGACGACTAGCGGGGAGAGAGCAGTACTTC
few	TRBJ1-1	14	.	TRBV6-5	CASSQRSGFTEAFF	TGTGCCAGCAGCCAGAGATCAGGGTTCACTGAAGCTTTCTTT
many	TRBJ2-7	14	.	TRBV13	CASSLGRTSFEQYF	TGTGCCAGCAGCTTAGGTAGGACGAGTTTCGAGCAGTACTTC
few	TRBJ2-7	17	.	TRBV14	CASSQVESPETDNEQYF	TGTGCCAGCAGCCAAGTCGAAAGCCCGGAGACTGACAATGAGCAGTACTTC
.	TRBJ1-2	16	.	TRBV6-1	CASSVLQGLVNYGYTF	TGTGCCAGCAGTGTCCTACAGGGCCTAGTTAACTATGGCTACACCTTC
few	TRBJ1-4	16	.	TRBV11-2	CASSLGEGLLNEELFF	TGTGCCAGCAGCTTAGGCGAGGGGCTCCTTAATGAAGAACTGTTTTTT
many	TRBJ2-5	14	.	TRBV24-1	CATSDSGTRETQYF	TGTGCCACCAGTGACTCCGGGACTCGGGAGACCCAGTACTTC
many	TRBJ1-2	15	.	TRBV6-2/TRBV6-3	CASSYSSGRDYGYTF	TGTGCCAGCAGTTACTCCTCGGGGAGAGATTATGGCTACACCTTC
many	TRBJ2-7	15	.	TRBV3-1	CASSQDMTPSYEQYF	TGTGCCAGCAGCCAAGATATGACTCCTTCCTACGAGCAGTACTTC